This T cell receptor beta chain was sequenced for a study of Tregs in tolerant kidney transplant recipients. Profiled with immunoSEQ multiplex PCR; TCRdb holds only in-frame clones, not every one. The sample holds about 46,000 clones; roughly 89% are singletons and the top ten take 0.7%. The CDR3 runs to 13 residues. Germline lookup yields CDR1 SGHVS and CDR2 FQNEAQ. V gave up 5 bases and J gave up 10 bases; unmatched junction bases: 6. Sequenced material: Tregs from blood. The gene calls are TRBV7-8 and TRBJ2-4; 9 nucleotides align to TRBD1. This TCR came from a human donor in good health. The CDR3 nucleotides are TGTGCCAGCAGCGTCGGGACAGGGTTGATTCAGTACTTC. It encodes CASSVGTGLIQYF.